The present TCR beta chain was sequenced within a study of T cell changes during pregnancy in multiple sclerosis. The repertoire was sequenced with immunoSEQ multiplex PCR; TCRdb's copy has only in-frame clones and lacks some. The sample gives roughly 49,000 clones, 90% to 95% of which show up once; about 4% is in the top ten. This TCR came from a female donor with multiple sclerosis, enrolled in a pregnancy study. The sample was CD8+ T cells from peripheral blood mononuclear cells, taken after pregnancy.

The CDR3 loop is CASSRLQTEGIYGYTF. The CDR3, as DNA: TGTGCCAGCAGCCGTCTTCAGACCGAGGGAATTTATGGCTACACCTTC. The chain is built from TRBV5-8 and TRBJ1-2; D unresolved. The CDR3 runs to 16 residues. Germline values: CDR1 SGHTS, CDR2 YDEGEE. The V gene lost 4 bases and the J gene lost 5 bases, with 21 bases spanning the gap.